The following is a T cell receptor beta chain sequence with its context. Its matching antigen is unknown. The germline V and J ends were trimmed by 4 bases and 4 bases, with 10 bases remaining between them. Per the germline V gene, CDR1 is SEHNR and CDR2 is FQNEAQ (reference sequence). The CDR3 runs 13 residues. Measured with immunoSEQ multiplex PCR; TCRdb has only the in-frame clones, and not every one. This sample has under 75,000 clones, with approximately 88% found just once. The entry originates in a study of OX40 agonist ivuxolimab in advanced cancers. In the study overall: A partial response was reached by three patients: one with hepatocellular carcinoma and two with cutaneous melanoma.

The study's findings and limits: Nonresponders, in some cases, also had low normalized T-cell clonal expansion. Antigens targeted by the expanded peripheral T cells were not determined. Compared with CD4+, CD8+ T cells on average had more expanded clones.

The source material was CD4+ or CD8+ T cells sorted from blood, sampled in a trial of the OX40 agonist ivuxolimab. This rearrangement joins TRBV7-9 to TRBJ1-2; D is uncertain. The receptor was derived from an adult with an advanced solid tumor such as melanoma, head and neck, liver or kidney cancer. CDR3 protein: CASSSNTGYGYTF. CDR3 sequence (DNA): TGTGCCAGCAGCTCAAACACGGGCTATGGCTACACCTTC.